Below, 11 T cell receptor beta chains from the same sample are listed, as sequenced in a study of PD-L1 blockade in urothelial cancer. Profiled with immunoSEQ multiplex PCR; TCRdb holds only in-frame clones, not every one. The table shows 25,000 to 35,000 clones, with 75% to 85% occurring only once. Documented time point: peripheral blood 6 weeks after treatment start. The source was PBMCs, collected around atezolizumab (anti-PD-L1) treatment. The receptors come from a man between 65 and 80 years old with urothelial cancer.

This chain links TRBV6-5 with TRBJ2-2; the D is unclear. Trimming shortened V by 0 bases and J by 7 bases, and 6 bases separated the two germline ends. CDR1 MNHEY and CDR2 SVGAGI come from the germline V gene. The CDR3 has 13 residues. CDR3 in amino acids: CASSYSLVGELFF. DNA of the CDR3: TGTGCCAGCAGTTACTCTCTTGTCGGGGAGCTGTTTTTT.

CDR3: CASSPYPSTNYEQYF. DNA of the CDR3: TGTGCCAGCAGCCCTTACCCATCTACCAACTACGAGCAGTACTTC. V and J are TRBV4-2 and TRBJ2-7; D gene uncertain. Germline CDR1 and CDR2: LGHNA and YNFKEQ. V lost 4 bases and J 3 bases, leaving 16 bases between the germline ends. CDR3 length: 15 residues.

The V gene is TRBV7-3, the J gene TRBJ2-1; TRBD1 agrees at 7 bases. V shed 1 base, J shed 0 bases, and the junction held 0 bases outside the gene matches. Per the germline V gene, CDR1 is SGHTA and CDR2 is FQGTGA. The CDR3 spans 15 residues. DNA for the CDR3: TGTGCCAGCAGCTTAAGGGACAGCTCCTACAATGAGCAGTTCTTC. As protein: CASSLRDSSYNEQFF.

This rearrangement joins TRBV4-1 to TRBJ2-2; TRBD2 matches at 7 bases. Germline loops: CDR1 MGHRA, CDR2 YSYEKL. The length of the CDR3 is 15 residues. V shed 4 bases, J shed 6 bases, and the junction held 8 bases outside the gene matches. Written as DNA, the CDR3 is TGCGCCAGCAGCCCTTTGCGGGGGAGGGCCGGGGAGCTGTTTTTT. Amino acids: CASSPLRGRAGELFF.

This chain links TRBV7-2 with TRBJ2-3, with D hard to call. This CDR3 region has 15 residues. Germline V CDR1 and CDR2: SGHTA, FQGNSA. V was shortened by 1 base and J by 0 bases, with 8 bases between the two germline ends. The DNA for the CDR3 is TGTGCCAGCAGCTTAGACGTGACTAGCACAGATACGCAGTATTTT. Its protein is CASSLDVTSTDTQYF.

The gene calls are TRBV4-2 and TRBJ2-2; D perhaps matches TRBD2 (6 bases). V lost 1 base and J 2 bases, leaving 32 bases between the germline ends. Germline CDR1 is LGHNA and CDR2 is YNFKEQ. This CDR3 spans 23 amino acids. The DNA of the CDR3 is TGTGCCAGCAGCCAAGCCCTAGGACCTCTCCACCTAGCCGGGGGTCCCAACACCGGGGAGCTGTTTTTT. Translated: CASSQALGPLHLAGGPNTGELFF.

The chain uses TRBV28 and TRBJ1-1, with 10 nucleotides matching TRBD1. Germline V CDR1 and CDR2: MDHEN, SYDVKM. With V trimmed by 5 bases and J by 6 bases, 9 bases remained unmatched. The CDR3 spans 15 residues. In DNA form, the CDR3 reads TGTGCCAGCAGTAACTCGGGACAGGGGACCTCTGAAGCTTTCTTT. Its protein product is CASSNSGQGTSEAFF.

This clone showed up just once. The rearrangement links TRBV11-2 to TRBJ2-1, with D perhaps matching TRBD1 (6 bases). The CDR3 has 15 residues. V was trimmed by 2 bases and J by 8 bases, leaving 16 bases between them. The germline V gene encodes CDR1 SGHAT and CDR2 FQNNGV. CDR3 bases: TGTGCCAGCAGCTTAAATCTCGGCAGGGGAGATGAGCAGTTCTTC. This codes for CASSLNLGRGDEQFF.

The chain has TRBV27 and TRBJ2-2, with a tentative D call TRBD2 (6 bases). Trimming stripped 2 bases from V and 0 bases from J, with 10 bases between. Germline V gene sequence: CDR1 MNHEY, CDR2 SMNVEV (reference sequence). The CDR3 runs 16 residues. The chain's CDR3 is CASSLGRGANTGELFF. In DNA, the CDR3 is TGTGCCAGCAGTTTAGGGCGGGGAGCGAACACCGGGGAGCTGTTTTTT.

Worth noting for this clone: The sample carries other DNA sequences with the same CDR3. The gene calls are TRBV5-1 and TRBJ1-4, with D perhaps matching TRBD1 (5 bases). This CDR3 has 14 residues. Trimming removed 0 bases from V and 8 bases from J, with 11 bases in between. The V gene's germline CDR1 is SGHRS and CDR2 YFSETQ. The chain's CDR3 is CASSLGQGREKLFF. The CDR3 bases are TGCGCCAGCAGCTTGGGCCAGGGCAGGGAAAAACTGTTTTTT.

Here the CDR3 DNA reads TGTGCCAGTAGTCCCCGCAGGCAGGGATACAATGAGCAGTTCTTC. Residues: CASSPRRQGYNEQFF. The V and J genes are TRBV19 and TRBJ2-1, with D perhaps matching TRBD1 (5 bases). Trimming removed 5 bases at V and 4 bases at J, with 15 bases between. The CDR3 is 15 amino acids. CDR1 and CDR2 from the germline V gene are LNHDA and SQIVND (reference sequence).